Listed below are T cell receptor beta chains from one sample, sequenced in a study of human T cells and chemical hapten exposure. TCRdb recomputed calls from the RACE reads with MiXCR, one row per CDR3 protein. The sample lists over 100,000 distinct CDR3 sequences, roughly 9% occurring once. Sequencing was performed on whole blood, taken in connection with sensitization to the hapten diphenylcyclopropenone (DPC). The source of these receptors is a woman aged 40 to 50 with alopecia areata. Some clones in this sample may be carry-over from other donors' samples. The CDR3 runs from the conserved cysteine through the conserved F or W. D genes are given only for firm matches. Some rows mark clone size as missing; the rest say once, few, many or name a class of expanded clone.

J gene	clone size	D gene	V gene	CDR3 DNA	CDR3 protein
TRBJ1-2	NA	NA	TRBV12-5	TGTGCTAGTGGTTTGGAGCACGGGAACTATGGCTACACCTTC	CASGLEHGNYGYTF
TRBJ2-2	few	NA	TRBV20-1	TGCAGTGCTAGAGATGTCGCTCTACCAAACACCGGGGAGCTGTTTTTT	CSARDVALPNTGELFF
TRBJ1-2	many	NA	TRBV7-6	TGTGCCAGCAGTTCCTCCGGGGGCGCAGGTGGCTACACCTTC	CASSSSGGAGGYTF
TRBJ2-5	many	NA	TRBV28	TGTGCCAGCAGTCCGTTCACAGCATATCAAGAGACCCAGTACTTC	CASSPFTAYQETQYF
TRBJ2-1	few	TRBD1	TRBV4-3	TGCGCCAGCAGCCAAACCTGGACAGGGGAGCGCAATGAGCAGTTCTTC	CASSQTWTGERNEQFF
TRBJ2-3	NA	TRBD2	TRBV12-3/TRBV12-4	TGTGCCAGCAGTCCGACTAGCGGGACAGATACGCAGTATTTT	CASSPTSGTDTQYF
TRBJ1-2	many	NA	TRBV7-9	TGTGCCAGTACCTCCGGGACACTTAACTATGGCTACACCTTC	CASTSGTLNYGYTF
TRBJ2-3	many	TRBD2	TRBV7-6	TGTGCCAGCAGCGGAAGGACTAGTATCTCAGATACGCAGTATTTT	CASSGRTSISDTQYF
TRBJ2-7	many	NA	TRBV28	TGTGCCACCGCCGGGTCCCGTCGATACGAGCAGTACTTC	CATAGSRRYEQYF
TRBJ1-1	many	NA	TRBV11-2	TGTGCCAGCAGCTTAGTAGTTGGGGGCACTGAAGCTTTCTTT	CASSLVVGGTEAFF
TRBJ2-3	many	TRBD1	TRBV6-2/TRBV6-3	TGTGCCAGCAGTTACTCATGGACAGGTTCAGATACGCAGTATTTT	CASSYSWTGSDTQYF
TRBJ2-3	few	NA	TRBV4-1	TGCGCCAGCAGCCCCCGTCCCCTGCACATCGATACGCAGTATTTT	CASSPRPLHIDTQYF
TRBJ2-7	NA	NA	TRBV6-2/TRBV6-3	TGTGCCACCACAGGGATGCCCTACGAGCAGTACTTC	CATTGMPYEQYF
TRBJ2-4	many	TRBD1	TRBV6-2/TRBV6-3	TGTGCCAGCAGCCGGGACAGGGGAGCCAAAAACATTCAGTACTTC	CASSRDRGAKNIQYF